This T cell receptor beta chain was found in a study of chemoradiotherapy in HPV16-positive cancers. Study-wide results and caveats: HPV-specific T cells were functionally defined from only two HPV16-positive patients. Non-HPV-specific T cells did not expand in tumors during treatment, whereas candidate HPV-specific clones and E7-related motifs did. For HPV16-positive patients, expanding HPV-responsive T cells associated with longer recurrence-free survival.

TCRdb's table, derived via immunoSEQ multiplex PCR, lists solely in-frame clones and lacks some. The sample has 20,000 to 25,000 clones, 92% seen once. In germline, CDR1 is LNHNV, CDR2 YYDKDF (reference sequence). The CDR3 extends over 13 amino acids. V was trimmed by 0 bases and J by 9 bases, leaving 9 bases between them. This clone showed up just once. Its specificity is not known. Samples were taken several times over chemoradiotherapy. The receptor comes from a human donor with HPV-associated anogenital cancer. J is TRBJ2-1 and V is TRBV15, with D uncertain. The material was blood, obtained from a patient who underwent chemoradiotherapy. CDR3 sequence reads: CATSREGFREQFF. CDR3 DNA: TGTGCCACCAGCAGAGAGGGTTTCCGTGAGCAGTTCTTC.